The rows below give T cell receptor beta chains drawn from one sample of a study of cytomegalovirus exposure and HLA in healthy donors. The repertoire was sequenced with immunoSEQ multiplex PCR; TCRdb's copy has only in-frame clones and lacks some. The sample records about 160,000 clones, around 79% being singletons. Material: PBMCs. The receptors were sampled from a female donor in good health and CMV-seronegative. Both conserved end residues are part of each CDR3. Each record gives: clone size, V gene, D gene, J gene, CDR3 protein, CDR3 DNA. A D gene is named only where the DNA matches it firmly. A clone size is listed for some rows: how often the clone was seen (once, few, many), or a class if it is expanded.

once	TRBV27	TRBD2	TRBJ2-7	CASSPRLAGPYEQYF	TGTGCCAGCAGTCCCCGACTAGCGGGCCCCTACGAGCAGTACTTC
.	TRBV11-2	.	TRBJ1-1	CASSFDGSNTEAFF	TGTGCCAGCAGCTTTGACGGGTCGAACACTGAAGCTTTCTTT
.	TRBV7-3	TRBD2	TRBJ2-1	CASSSGGGNYNEQFF	TGTGCCAGCAGCTCCGGGGGGGGTAACTACAATGAGCAGTTCTTC
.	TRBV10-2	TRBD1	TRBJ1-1	CASNYGTDYEAFF	TGCGCCAGCAACTATGGGACAGACTACGAAGCTTTCTTT
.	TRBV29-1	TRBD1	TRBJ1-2	CSVGRDRGDGYTF	TGCAGCGTGGGCCGGGACAGGGGGGATGGCTACACCTTC
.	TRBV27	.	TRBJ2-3	CASSYQIAGDTQYF	TGTGCCAGCAGTTATCAAATTGCCGGAGATACGCAGTATTTT
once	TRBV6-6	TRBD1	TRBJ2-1	CASSGTGGNEQFF	TGTGCCAGCAGCGGGACAGGGGGCAATGAGCAGTTCTTC
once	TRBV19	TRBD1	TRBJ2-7	CARRQGDYEQYF	TGTGCCAGGAGACAGGGGGACTACGAGCAGTACTTC
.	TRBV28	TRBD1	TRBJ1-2	CASSNTGALYGYTF	TGTGCCAGCAGCAATACAGGGGCACTCTATGGCTACACCTTC
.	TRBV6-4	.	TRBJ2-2	CASSDSVGRDTGELFF	TGTGCCAGCAGTGACTCGGTAGGGCGGGACACCGGGGAGCTGTTTTTT
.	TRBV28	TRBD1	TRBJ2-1	CATRGLMSYNEQFF	TGTGCCACCAGGGGGCTTATGTCCTACAATGAGCAGTTCTTC
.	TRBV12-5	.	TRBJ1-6	CASGSGSGTTHSPLHF	TGTGCTAGTGGTTCGGGATCCGGGACAACGCATTCACCCCTCCACTTT
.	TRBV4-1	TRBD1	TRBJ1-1	CASSHGQGRNTEAFF	TGCGCCAGCAGCCACGGACAGGGGAGGAACACTGAAGCTTTCTTT
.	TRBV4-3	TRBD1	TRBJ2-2	CASSQDLTGVSTGELFF	TGCGCCAGCAGCCAAGATTTGACAGGGGTTTCGACCGGGGAGCTGTTTTTT
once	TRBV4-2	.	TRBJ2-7	CASSPSTSSYEQYF	TGTGCCAGCAGCCCCTCCACGAGCTCCTACGAGCAGTACTTC
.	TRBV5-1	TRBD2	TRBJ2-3	CASSSPVAGGRTMRDTQYF	TGCGCCAGCAGCTCCCCAGTAGCGGGAGGCCGCACGATGAGAGATACGCAGTATTTT
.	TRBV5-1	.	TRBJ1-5	CASSLNGDNQPQHF	TGCGCCAGCAGCTTAAACGGGGACAATCAGCCCCAGCATTTT
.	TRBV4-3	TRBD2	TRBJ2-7	CASSQGLSGGAYEQYF	TGCGCCAGCAGCCAAGGCTTGAGCGGGGGGGCCTACGAGCAGTACTTC